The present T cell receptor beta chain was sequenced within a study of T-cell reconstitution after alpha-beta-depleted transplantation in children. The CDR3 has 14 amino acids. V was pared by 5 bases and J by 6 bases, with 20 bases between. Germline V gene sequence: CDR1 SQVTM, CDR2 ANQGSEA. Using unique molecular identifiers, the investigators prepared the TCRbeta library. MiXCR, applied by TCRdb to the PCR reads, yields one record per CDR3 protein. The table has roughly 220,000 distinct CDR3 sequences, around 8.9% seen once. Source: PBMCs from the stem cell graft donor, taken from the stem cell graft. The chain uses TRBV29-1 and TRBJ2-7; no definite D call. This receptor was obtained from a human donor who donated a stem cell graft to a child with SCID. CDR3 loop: CSVCSDGIRCEQYF. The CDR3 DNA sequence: TGCAGCGTTTGTTCGGACGGAATCCGGTGCGAGCAGTACTTC.